The 7 T cell receptor beta chains in this list originate from one sample, sequenced in a study of T cell repertoires in cytomegalovirus infection. Antigens for these TCRs are unknown. TCRdb reprocessed the reads with MiXCR, giving one entry per CDR3 protein. The sample has 450,000 to 550,000 distinct CDR3 sequences, under 55% seen once. The sample was cultured PBMCs, taken from culture after CMV antigen stimulation. All receptors come from a human donor in good health (CMV status not recorded). Some clones in this sample may be carry-over from other donors' samples.

The V call is TRBV7-8, the J call TRBJ2-7, with TRBD1 identical over 7 bases. The CDR3 is 15 residues long. From germline, CDR1 is SGHVS and CDR2 FQNEAQ. V dropped 0 bases and J dropped 1; count of bases not matched to a gene: 3. CDR3 in DNA: TGTGCCAGCAGCTTAGCGAGGACAGGTTCCTACGAGCAGTACTTC. It yields the protein CASSLARTGSYEQYF.

This clonotype was counted only a few times. The chain employs TRBV11-2 and TRBJ2-3; D may be TRBD1 or TRBD2 (5 bases each). V shed 2 bases and J shed 0 bases, with 9 bases lying between them. Germline assignment: CDR1 SGHAT and CDR2 FQNNGV. CDR3 size: 15 residues. The CDR3 DNA sequence: TGTGCCAGCAGCTTACGGGGCCCTAGCACAGATACGCAGTATTTT. This encodes CASSLRGPSTDTQYF.

Of note for this clonotype: A much larger clone lies one base from this, so it may be a read error. The chain joins TRBV7-2 to TRBJ1-1; D is unresolved. This CDR3 has 15 amino acids. Looked up from germline, CDR1 is SGHTA and CDR2 is FQGNSA. CDR3 in amino acids: CASSLDLFMNTEAIF. CDR3 nucleotide sequence: TGTGCCAGCAGCTTAGATTTGTTCATGAACACTGAAGCTATCTTT.

V gene TRBV6-6 combines with J gene TRBJ2-2; 8 bases line up with TRBD2. The CDR3 extends over 17 amino acids. V lost 0 bases, J lost 1 base, and 4 bases stayed unmatched. Germline loops: CDR1 MNHNY, CDR2 SVGAGI (reference sequence). Written as DNA, the CDR3 is TGTGCCAGCAGTTACTCGATACTAGCGGTGAACACCGGGGAGCTGTTTTTT. Translation: CASSYSILAVNTGELFF.

The V and J genes are TRBV6-5 and TRBJ2-1; D is possibly TRBD1 (5 bases). Trimming took off 5 bases at V and 8 bases at J, with 10 bases between the two ends. CDR3 length: 12 residues. In germline, CDR1 is MNHEY, CDR2 SVGAGI. CDR3: CASSRGIDEQFF. The CDR3, as DNA: TGTGCCAGCAGTAGGGGAATAGATGAGCAGTTCTTC.

This chain links TRBV11-3 with TRBJ2-2, with D perhaps TRBD2 (6 bases). CDR1 and CDR2 (germline): SGHNT, YENEEA. V was clipped by 6 bases and J by 6 bases, with 14 bases between them. This CDR3 is built from 14 residues. The CDR3 sequence is CASSSGTLPGELFF. The CDR3 bases are TGTGCCAGCAGTTCCGGGACTCTCCCCGGGGAGCTGTTTTTT.

This clonotype was counted only a few times. The chain is built from TRBV7-9 and TRBJ2-5; no clear D. CDR3 length: 12 amino acids. Deletions cut 6 bases from V and 3 bases from J, with 8 bases between. CDR1 and CDR2 (germline): SEHNR, FQNEAQ (reference sequence). As DNA, the CDR3 is TGTGCCAGCAGTCCTACAGAAGAGACCCAGTACTTC. Its protein is CASSPTEETQYF.